This TCR beta chain was recorded in a study of CD8 T cells in ankylosing spondylitis. General study results and limits: Significant enrichment of disease-linked clones was reported in matched ankylosing spondylitis synovial fluid. Blood from ankylosing spondylitis patients appeared to carry a characteristic roughly eight-variant TCR beta motif.

Using quantitative 5'-RACE with molecular barcodes, the authors made TCR beta libraries. MiXCR, run by TCRdb on the 5' RACE reads, gives a single entry per CDR3 protein. The data hold almost 400,000 distinct CDR3 sequences, with around 22% observed a single time. The J segment lost 1 base and the V segment lost 0 bases, leaving 1 base of the junction unmatched. CDR3 length equals 17 residues. Germline V gene sequence: CDR1 MGHRA, CDR2 YSYEKL. A word on this clonotype: The antigen is unknown.

The V and J genes are TRBV4-1 and TRBJ2-1; the match to TRBD2 covers 12 bases. The sample comprised blood, either unsorted or a sorted T cell fraction (not recorded which). The receptor was derived from a male donor with ankylosing spondylitis. Here the CDR3 DNA reads TGCGCCAGCAGCCAAGAGACTAGCGGGAGATCCTACAATGAGCAGTTCTTC. It translates to CASSQETSGRSYNEQFF.